Listed here is a single T cell receptor (beta chain). The data were taken from a study of T cell changes during pregnancy in multiple sclerosis. Here immunoSEQ multiplex PCR was the method, and the copy in TCRdb shows in-frame clones only, minus some. The table records some 60,000 clones, roughly 93% of them present only once. The CDR3 is made up of 14 amino acids. Deletions cut 5 bases from V and 3 bases from J, with 13 bases between. The V gene's germline CDR1 is MNHNS and CDR2 SASEGT. This chain uses TRBV6-1 with TRBJ1-1; D may be TRBD1 (6 bases). The sample consisted of peripheral blood, taken after pregnancy. The origin of this receptor is a female donor with multiple sclerosis, enrolled in a pregnancy study. The CDR3 spells CASSTQTGYTEAFF. The CDR3 region has the DNA TGTGCCAGCAGTACCCAGACAGGATACACTGAAGCTTTCTTT.